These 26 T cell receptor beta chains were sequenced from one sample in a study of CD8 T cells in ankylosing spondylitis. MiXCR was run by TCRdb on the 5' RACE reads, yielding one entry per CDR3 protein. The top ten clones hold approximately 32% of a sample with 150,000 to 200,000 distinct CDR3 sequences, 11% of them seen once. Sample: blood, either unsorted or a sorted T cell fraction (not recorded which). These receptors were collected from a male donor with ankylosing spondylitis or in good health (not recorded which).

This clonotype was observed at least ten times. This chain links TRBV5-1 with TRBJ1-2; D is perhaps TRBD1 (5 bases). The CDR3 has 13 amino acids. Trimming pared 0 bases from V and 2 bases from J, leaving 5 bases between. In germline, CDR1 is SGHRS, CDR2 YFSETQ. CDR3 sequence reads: CASSLEGNYGYTF. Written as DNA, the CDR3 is TGCGCCAGCAGCTTGGAGGGGAACTATGGCTACACCTTC.

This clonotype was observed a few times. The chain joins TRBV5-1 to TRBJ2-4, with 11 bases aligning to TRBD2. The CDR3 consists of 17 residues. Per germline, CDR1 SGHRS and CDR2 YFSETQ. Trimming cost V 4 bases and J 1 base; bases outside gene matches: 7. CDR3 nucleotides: TGCGCCAGCAGCCCACAGACTAGCGGGACGGCCAAAAACATTCAGTACTTC. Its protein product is CASSPQTSGTAKNIQYF.

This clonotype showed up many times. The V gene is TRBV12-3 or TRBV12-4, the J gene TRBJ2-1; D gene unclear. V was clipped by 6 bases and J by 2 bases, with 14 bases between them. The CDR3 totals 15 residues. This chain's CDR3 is CASSYRLSAYNEQFF. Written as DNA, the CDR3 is TGTGCCAGCAGCTATAGACTCTCCGCCTACAATGAGCAGTTCTTC.

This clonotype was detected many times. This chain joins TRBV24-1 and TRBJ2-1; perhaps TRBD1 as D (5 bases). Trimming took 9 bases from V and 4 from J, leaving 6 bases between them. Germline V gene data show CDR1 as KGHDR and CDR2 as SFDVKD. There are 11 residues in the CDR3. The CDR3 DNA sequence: TGTGCCACCGCAGGGTACAATGAGCAGTTCTTC. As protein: CATAGYNEQFF.

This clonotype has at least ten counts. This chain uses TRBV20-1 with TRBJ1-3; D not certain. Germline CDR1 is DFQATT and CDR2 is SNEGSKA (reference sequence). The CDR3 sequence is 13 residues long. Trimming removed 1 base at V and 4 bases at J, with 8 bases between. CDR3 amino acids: CSARGARGNTIYF. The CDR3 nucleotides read TGCAGTGCTAGAGGAGCGAGGGGAAACACCATATATTTT.

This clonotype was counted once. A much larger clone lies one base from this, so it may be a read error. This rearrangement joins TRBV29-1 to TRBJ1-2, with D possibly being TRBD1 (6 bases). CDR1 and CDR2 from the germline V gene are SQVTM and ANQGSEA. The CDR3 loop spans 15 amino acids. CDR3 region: CSVGRGGQGRNGHTF. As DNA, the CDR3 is TGCAGCGTTGGAAGGGGGGGGCAAGGGCGGAATGGCCACACCTTC.

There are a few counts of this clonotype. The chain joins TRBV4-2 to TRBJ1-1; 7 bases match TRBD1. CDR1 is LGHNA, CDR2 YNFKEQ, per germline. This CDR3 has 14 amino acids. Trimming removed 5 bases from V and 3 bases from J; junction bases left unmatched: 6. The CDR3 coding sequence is TGTGCCAGCAGCTTTCGGACAGGAGACACTGAAGCTTTCTTT. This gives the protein CASSFRTGDTEAFF.

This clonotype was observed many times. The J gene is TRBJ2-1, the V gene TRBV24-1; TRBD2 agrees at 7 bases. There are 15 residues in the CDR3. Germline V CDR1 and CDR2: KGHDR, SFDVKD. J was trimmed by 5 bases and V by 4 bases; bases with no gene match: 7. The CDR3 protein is CATSDPSGGNNEQFF. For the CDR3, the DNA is TGTGCCACCAGTGACCCGTCCGGGGGGAACAATGAGCAGTTCTTC.

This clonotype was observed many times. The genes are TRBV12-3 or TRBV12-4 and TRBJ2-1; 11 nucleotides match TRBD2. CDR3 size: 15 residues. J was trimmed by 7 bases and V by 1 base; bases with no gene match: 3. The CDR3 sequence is CASSLEASGRNEQFF. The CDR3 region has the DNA TGTGCCAGCAGTTTAGAGGCTAGCGGGAGGAATGAGCAGTTCTTC.

The CDR3 protein is CATSEFGDSFTDTQYF. CDR3 DNA sequence: TGTGCCACCAGTGAATTTGGGGACAGCTTCACAGATACGCAGTATTTT. The chain combines TRBV24-1 with TRBJ2-3; 7 bases agree with TRBD1. This CDR3 has 16 amino acids. CDR1 is KGHDR and CDR2 is SFDVKD in the germline V gene. The junction had 8 bases not matched to a gene; V was cut back by 4 bases and J by 2 bases.

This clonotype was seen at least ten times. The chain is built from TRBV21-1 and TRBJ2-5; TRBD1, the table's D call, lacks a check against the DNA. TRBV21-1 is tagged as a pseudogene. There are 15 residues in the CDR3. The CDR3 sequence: CASSKEQERQETQYF. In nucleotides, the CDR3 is TGTGCCAGCAGCAAAGAACAGGAACGACAAGAGACCCAGTACTTC.

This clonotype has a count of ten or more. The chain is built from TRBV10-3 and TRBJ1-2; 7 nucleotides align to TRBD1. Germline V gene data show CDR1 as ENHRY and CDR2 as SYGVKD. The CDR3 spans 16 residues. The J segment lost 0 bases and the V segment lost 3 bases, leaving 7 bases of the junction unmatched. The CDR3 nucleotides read TGTGCCATCAGTGACGACAGGGTTGGGACTAACTATGGCTACACCTTC. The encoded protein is CAISDDRVGTNYGYTF.

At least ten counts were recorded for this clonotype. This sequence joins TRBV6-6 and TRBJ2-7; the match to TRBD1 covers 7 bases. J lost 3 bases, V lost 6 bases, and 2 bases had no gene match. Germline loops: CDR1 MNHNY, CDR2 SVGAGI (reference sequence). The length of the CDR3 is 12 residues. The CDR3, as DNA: TGTGCCAGCAGAGGGGGCTACTACGAGCAGTACTTC. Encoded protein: CASRGGYYEQYF.

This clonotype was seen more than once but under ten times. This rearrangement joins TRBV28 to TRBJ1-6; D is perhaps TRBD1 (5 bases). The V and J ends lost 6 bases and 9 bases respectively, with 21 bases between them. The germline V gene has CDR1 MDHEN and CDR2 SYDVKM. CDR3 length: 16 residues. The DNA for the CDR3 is TGTGCCAGCAGCCGGGGCGGTGGCAGTTTCGGTTCACCCCTCCACTTT. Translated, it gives CASSRGGGSFGSPLHF.

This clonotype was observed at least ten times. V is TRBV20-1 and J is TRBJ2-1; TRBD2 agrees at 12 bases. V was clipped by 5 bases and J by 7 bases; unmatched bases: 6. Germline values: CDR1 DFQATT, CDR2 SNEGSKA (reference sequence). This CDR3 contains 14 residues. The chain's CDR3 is CSARGLAGRNEQFF. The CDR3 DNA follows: TGCAGTGCTCGCGGACTAGCGGGACGGAATGAGCAGTTCTTC.

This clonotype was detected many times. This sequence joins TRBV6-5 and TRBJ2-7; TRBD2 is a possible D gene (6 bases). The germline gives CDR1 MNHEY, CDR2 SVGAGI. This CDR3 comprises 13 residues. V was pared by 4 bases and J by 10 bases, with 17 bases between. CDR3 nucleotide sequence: TGTGCCAGCAGTTCCCCGGGACTCCTCAGCCAGTACTTC. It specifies CASSSPGLLSQYF.

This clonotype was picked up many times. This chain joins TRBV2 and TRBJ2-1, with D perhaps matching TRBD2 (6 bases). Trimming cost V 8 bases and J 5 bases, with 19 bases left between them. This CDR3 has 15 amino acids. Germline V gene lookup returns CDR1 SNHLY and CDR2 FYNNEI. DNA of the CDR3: TGTGCCAGCCGAACCGGGCAGCGGGTAAACAATGAGCAGTTCTTC. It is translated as CASRTGQRVNNEQFF.

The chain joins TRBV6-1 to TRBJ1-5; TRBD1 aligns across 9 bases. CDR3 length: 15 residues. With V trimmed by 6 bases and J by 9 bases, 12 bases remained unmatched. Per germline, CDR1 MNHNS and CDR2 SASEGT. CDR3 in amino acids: CASRRDRGRRLPQHF. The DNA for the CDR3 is TGTGCCAGCAGGCGAGACAGGGGGAGACGTCTGCCCCAGCATTTT.

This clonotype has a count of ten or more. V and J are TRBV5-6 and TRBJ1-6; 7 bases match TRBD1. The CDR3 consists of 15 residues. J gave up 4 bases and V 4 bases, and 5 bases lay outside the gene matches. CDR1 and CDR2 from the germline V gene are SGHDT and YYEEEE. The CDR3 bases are TGTGCCAGCAGCAGGGGACAGCTTTATAATTCACCCCTCCACTTT. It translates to CASSRGQLYNSPLHF.

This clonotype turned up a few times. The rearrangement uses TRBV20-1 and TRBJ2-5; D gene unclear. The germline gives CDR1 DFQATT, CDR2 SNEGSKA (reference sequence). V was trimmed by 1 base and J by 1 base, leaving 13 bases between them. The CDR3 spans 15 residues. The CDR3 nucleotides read TGCAGTGCTAGAGTTCCGGCGAACCCCCAAGAGACCCAGTACTTC. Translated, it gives CSARVPANPQETQYF.

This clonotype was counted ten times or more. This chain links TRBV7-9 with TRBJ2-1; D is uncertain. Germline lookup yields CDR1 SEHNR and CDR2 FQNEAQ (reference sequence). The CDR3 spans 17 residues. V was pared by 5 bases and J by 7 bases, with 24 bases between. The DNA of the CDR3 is TGTGCCAGCAGCGCGCATAATAAAAATCTACGTCCGAATGAGCAGTTCTTC. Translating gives CASSAHNKNLRPNEQFF.

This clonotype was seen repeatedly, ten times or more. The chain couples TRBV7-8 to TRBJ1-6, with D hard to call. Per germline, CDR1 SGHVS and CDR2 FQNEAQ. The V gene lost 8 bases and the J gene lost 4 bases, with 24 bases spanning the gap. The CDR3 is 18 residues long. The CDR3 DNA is TGTGCCAGCCTAAAGGAGGGAAGTACCGGCGGTTATAATTCACCCCTCCACTTT. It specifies CASLKEGSTGGYNSPLHF.

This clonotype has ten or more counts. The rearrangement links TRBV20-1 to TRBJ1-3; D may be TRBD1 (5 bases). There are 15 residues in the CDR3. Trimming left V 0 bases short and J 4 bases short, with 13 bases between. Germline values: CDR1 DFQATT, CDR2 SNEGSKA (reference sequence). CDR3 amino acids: CSARDKNRSGNTIYF. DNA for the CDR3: TGCAGTGCTAGAGATAAGAACAGGAGCGGAAACACCATATATTTT.

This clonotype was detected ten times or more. The CDR3 sequence is CASSSSKPQGSDEKLFF. The CDR3 DNA reads TGTGCCAGCAGTTCCTCAAAGCCTCAGGGATCGGATGAAAAACTGTTTTTT. J is TRBJ1-4 and V is TRBV28, with D possibly being TRBD1 (5 bases). Germline V gene sequence: CDR1 MDHEN, CDR2 SYDVKM. Deletions cut 4 bases from V and 6 bases from J, with 21 bases between. The CDR3 is made up of 17 amino acids.

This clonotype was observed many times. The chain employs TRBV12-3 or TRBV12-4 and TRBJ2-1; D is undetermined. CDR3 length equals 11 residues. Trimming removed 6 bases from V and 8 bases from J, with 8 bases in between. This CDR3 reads CASSPKDEQFF. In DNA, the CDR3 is TGTGCCAGCAGCCCCAAGGATGAGCAGTTCTTC.

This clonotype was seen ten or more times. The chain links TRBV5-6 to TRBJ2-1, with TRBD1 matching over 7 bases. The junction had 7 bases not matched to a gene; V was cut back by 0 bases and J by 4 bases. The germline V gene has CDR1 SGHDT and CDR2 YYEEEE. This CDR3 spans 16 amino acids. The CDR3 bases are TGTGCCAGCAGCTTGGCGTCCGGGACAGCTTACAATGAGCAGTTCTTC. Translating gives CASSLASGTAYNEQFF.